This T cell receptor (beta chain) was captured in a study of cytomegalovirus exposure and HLA in healthy donors. Study in general: Inside one of the first data releases sat about 85 million unique TCRs taken from HLA-typed donors. Across under 450 genotyped donors, just over 80% landed in the Caucasian-associated ancestry cluster.

A multiplex PCR was run with 60 Vbeta primers and 13 Jbeta primers. Profiling relied on immunoSEQ multiplex PCR, and the TCRdb table lists in-frame clones only, not all of them. This repertoire shows about 150,000 clones, 65% to 90% found once; its top ten account for about 2%. This clone has just a few counts. Its antigen is not identified. Points from the study as a whole: Within an earlier analysis, most TCR beta V segments proved productive either about 87% or about 30% of the time. Fewer N-insertions than the roughly 630-donor mean were reportedly shown by an Asian-associated ancestry cluster in a later analysis.

The receptor was derived from a woman aged 18-29 years in good health and CMV-seronegative. Sequences were obtained from PBMCs.

The CDR3 DNA follows: TGTGCCAGCAGCGTAGATGAGTGGGACAGGGTACGGGGCTATGGCTACACCTTC. Translation: CASSVDEWDRVRGYGYTF. The chain combines TRBV9 with TRBJ1-2; 9 nucleotides match TRBD1. V lost 0 bases, J lost 4 bases, and 13 bases stayed unmatched. The CDR3 sequence is 18 residues long. CDR1 SGDLS and CDR2 YYNGEE come from the germline V gene.